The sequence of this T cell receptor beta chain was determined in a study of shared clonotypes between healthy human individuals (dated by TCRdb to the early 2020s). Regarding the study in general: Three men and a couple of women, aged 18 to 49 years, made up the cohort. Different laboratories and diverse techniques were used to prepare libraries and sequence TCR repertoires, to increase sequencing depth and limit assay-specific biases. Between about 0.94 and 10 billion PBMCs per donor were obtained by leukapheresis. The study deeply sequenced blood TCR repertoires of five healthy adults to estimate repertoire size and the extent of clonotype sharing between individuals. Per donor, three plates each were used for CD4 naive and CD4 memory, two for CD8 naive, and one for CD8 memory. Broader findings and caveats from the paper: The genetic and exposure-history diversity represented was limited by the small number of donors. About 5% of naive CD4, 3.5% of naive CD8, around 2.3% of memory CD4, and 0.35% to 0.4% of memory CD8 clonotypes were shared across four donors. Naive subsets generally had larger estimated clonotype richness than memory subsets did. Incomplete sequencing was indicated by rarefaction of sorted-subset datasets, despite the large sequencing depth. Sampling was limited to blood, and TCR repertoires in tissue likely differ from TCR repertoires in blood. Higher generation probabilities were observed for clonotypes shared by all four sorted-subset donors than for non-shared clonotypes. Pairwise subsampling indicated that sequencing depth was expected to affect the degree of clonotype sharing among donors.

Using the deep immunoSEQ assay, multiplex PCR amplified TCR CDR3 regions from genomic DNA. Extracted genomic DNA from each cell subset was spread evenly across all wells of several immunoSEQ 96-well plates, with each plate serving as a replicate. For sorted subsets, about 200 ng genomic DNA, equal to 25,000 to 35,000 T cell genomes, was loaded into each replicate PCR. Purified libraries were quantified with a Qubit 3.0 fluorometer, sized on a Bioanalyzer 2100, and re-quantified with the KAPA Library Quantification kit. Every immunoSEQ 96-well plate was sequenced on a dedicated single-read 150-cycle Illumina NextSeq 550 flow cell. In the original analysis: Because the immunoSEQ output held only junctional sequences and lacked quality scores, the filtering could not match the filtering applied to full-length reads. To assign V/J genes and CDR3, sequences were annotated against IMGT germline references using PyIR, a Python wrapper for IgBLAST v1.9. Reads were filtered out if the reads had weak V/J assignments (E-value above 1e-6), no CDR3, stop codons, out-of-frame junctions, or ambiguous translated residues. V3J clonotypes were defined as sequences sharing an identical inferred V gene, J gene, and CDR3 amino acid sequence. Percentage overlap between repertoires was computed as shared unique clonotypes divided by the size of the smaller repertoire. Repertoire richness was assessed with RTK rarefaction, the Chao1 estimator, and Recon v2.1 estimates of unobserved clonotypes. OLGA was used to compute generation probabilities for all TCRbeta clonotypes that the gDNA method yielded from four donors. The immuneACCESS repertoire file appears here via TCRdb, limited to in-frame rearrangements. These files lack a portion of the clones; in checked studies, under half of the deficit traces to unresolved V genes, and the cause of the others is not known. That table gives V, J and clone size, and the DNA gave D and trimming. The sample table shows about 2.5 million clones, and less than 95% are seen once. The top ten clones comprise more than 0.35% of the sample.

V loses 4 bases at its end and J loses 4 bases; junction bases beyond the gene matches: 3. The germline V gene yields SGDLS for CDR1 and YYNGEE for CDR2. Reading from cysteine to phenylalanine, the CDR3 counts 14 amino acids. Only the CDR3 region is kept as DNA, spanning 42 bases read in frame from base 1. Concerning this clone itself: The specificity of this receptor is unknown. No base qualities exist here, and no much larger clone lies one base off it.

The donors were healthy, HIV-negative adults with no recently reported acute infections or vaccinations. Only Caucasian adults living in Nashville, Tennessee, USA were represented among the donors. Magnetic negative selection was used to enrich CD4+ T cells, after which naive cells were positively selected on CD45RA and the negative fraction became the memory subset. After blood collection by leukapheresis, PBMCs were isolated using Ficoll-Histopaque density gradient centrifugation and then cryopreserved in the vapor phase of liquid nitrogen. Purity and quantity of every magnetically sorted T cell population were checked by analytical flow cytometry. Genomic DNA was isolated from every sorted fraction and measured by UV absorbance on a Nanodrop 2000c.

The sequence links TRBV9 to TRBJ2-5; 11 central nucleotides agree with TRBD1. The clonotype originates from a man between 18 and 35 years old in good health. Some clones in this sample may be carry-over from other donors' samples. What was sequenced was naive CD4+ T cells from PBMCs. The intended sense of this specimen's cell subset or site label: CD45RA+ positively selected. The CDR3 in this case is CASSKGQGGETQYF. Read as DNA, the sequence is TGTGCCAGCAGCAAGGGACAGGGGGGAGAGACCCAGTACTTC.